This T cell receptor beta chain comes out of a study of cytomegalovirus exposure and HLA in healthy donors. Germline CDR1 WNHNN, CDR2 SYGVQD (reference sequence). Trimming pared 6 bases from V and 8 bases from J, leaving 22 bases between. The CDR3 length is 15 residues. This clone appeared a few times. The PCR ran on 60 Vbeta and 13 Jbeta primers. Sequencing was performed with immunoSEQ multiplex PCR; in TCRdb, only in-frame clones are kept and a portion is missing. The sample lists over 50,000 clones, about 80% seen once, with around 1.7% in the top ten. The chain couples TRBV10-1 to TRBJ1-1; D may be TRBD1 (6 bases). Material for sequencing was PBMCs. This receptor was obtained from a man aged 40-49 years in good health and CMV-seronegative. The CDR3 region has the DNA TGCGCCAGCAGAACCGGGGCACGCAGGGGTACAGAAGCTTTCTTT. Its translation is CASRTGARRGTEAFF.